These 10 T cell receptor beta chains were sequenced from one sample in a study of cytomegalovirus exposure and HLA in healthy donors. With 60 Vbeta and 13 Jbeta primers, the PCR was carried out. Some clones are missing from TCRdb's copy, which holds only in-frame ones; the method was immunoSEQ multiplex PCR. The sample has 140,000 to 150,000 clones; around 77% are singletons. Sequencing used PBMCs. The source of these receptors is a woman aged 40 to 50 in good health and CMV-seropositive.

This clone was recorded once. The chain couples TRBV6-1 to TRBJ2-7, with D possibly TRBD1 on 6 matching bases. Germline CDR1 is MNHNS and CDR2 is SASEGT. The CDR3 runs 15 residues. Trimming pared 6 bases from V and 3 bases from J, leaving 18 bases between. The CDR3 sequence is CASRLTGFYFYEQYF. In DNA form, the CDR3 reads TGTGCCAGCAGACTAACAGGGTTCTATTTCTACGAGCAGTACTTC.

The chain recombines TRBV2 with TRBJ2-3, with 10 bases matching TRBD2. J lost 0 bases, V lost 6 bases, and 3 bases had no gene match. The CDR3 length is 15 residues. The germline gives CDR1 SNHLY, CDR2 FYNNEI. The CDR3 reads CASRVAGGSTDTQYF. The CDR3 DNA reads TGTGCCAGCAGAGTAGCGGGGGGTAGCACAGATACGCAGTATTTT.

This sequence joins TRBV6-1 and TRBJ2-1; the match to TRBD2 covers 9 bases. In germline, CDR1 is MNHNS, CDR2 SASEGT. V dropped 2 bases and J dropped 3; count of bases not matched to a gene: 5. This CDR3 is 16 amino acids long. The CDR3 DNA reads as TGTGCCAGCAGTGAACTAGCGGGGAGATACTACAATGAGCAGTTCTTC. It yields the protein CASSELAGRYYNEQFF.

The chain has TRBV5-4 and TRBJ2-7, with D perhaps TRBD1 (5 bases). The germline gives CDR1 SGHNT, CDR2 YYREEE (reference sequence). The CDR3 is 14 residues long. Trimming pared 2 bases from V and 6 bases from J, leaving 15 bases between. The CDR3 DNA reads as TGTGCCAGCAGCTTTTCGTCCGGGCAGGGCGAGCAGTACTTC. Its translation is CASSFSSGQGEQYF.

The table lists this clone with a count of one. This sequence joins TRBV5-4 and TRBJ1-1; D is uncertain. Germline values: CDR1 SGHNT, CDR2 YYREEE (reference sequence). There are 13 residues in the CDR3. Trimming shortened V by 2 bases and J by 0 bases, and 5 bases separated the two germline ends. The CDR3 region has the DNA TGTGCCAGCAGCTTAAGCGTGAACACTGAAGCTTTCTTT. Amino acid sequence: CASSLSVNTEAFF. The full variable domain, rest sourced from reference TRBV5-4 and TRBJ1-1, is ETGVTQSPTHLIKTRGQQVTLRCSSQSGHNTVSWYQQALGQGPQFIFQYYREEENGRGNFPPRFSGLQFPNYSSELNVNALELDDSALYLCASSLSVNTEAFFGQGTRLTVV.

This clone is a singleton in its sample. The chain couples TRBV6-5 to TRBJ1-6; 9 nucleotides match TRBD1. Germline lookup yields CDR1 MNHEY and CDR2 SVGAGI. The V and J ends lost 4 bases and 9 bases, in that order; junction bases with no gene match: 7. The CDR3 extends over 15 amino acids. The CDR3 loop reads CASSSTGGEISPLHF. The DNA for the CDR3 is TGTGCCAGCAGTTCCACAGGGGGCGAAATTTCACCCCTCCACTTT.

This clone was detected only a few times. The CDR3: CASSERDSYEQYF. In DNA, the CDR3 is TGTGCCAGCAGTGAACGGGACAGCTACGAGCAGTACTTC. The chain is built from TRBV6-1 and TRBJ2-7; 7 bases are a match to TRBD1. The CDR3 totals 13 residues. With 2 bases clipped from V and 3 bases from J, the junction kept 1 base outside the gene matches. In germline, CDR1 is MNHNS, CDR2 SASEGT.

The CDR3 loop reads CATRIQGIVSPLHF. CDR3 coding DNA: TGTGCCACCCGCATACAGGGAATTGTCTCACCCCTCCACTTT. V and J are TRBV28 and TRBJ1-6; a weak D match, TRBD1 (6 bases). Trimming removed 10 bases at V and 10 bases at J, with 20 bases between. The CDR3 sequence is 14 residues long. Germline CDR1 reads MDHEN; CDR2 reads SYDVKM.

This clone was observed a single time. DNA for the CDR3: TGTGCCAGCAGCGTAGGGGACGGCAGGGGGATTGAGCAGTTCTTC. Protein sequence: CASSVGDGRGIEQFF. This rearrangement joins TRBV9 to TRBJ2-1; 7 bases align to TRBD1. CDR3 length: 15 residues. Germline V lookup: CDR1 SGDLS, CDR2 YYNGEE. J gave up 9 bases and V 0 bases, and 9 bases lay outside the gene matches. Based on the CDR3 plus reference TRBV9 and TRBJ2-1, the full variable domain is DSGVTQTPKHLITATGQRVTLRCSPRSGDLSVYWYQQSLDQGLQFLIQYYNGEERAKGNILERFSAQQFPDLHSELNLSSLELGDSALYFCASSVGDGRGIEQFFGPGTRLTVL.

The chain employs TRBV18 and TRBJ1-5, with 7 bases aligning to TRBD1. Germline loops: CDR1 KGHSH, CDR2 LQKENI. V trimming: 3 bases; J trimming: 6 bases; junction bases outside the gene matches: 14. The CDR3 has 17 residues. Here the CDR3 reads CASSPKQGQRGSQPQHF. Here the CDR3 DNA reads TGTGCCAGCTCACCTAAACAGGGGCAGAGGGGGAGTCAGCCCCAGCATTTT. Using reference TRBV18 and TRBJ1-5 for the parts outside the CDR3, the full variable domain is NAGVMQNPRHLVRRRGQEARLRCSPMKGHSHVYWYRQLPEEGLKFMVYLQKENIIDESGMPKERFSAEFPKEGPSILRIQQVVRGDSAAYFCASSPKQGQRGSQPQHFGDGTRLSIL.